The T cell receptor beta chain described here comes from a study of T-cell memory formation after mild COVID-19. Turning to this clonotype: Its antigen remains unidentified.

Whole-study findings and limits: Contracting CD4+ clones sat mainly in CM and EM; CD8+ in EMRA. Pre-infection memory contained some responding clones, which suggested that cross-reactive memory had joined. Clones that shrank (day 15 to 85) were balanced CD4/CD8, whereas later expanders leaned CD4+.

From the 5' RACE reads, TCRdb called clonotypes with MiXCR, one entry per CDR3 protein. The table has over 300,000 distinct CDR3 sequences, 20% to 25% seen once. Germline CDR1 and CDR2: DFQATT and SNEGSKA (reference sequence). This CDR3 contains 13 residues. Trimming took 3 bases from V and 2 from J, leaving 8 bases between them. The TCR comes from a man between 18 and 29 years old who had mild COVID-19 (a few samples of this study predate the infection). Cell type and time point are not known. V gene TRBV20-1 combines with J gene TRBJ1-3, with no clear D. The sample was PBMCs or a T cell subset sorted from them (not recorded which). The DNA for the CDR3 is TGCAGTGCTAGGCCTACCGCTGGAAACACCATATATTTT. This codes for CSARPTAGNTIYF.